This T cell receptor (beta chain) was identified during a study of blood T cells in healthy people across ages. Across the whole study: Per two T cells, about one barcoded beta molecule was captured through template switching. General study results and limits: Compared with aged donors, long-lived donors showed fewer expanded clones, suggesting selection. Donor CMV infection status was unknown, possibly confounding age-related changes in expanded clonotypes. Getting older went along with TCR beta diversity per million T cells dropping roughly linearly.

Sample-barcoded 5' priming and a J-beta primer mix drove a second PCR of about 7 to 11 cycles. One entry per CDR3 protein, called by TCRdb with MiXCR from the 5' RACE reads. The profile shows about 580,000 distinct CDR3 sequences, 40% to 50% of them singletons. Germline values: CDR1 SGHDT, CDR2 YYEEEE. CDR3 length: 15 residues. This clonotype was seen only a few times. What it binds is unknown. Sequencing was carried out using blood. The rearrangement joins TRBV5-6 to TRBJ2-4; no clear D. TRBJ2-7 explains the end of the DNA better; the J call may be wrong. The TCR sequence derives from an elderly man in good health. In nucleotides, the CDR3 is TGTGCCAGCAGCTTATCTTACGAGAACTCCTACGAGCAGTACTTC. Translating gives CASSLSYENSYEQYF.